This TCR beta chain was sequenced in a study of lymphopenia after photon versus proton radiotherapy. Only in-frame clones appear in the TCRdb table, and some are missing; sequencing was by immunoSEQ multiplex PCR. Among about 160,000 clones listed, around nine tenths were seen once. Trimming stripped 2 bases from V and 4 bases from J, with 8 bases between. The germline gives CDR1 SNHLY, CDR2 FYNNEI. The CDR3 runs 14 residues. The chain carries TRBV2 and TRBJ2-2; tentatively, D is TRBD1 (6 bases). The TCR sequence derives from a man aged 45-60 years with gastric cancer. This sample comprised peripheral blood, obtained from a patient treated with photon-based radiotherapy. CDR3 coding DNA: TGTGCCAGCAGTGAATACAGGGCCACCGGGGAGCTGTTTTTT. This translates into CASSEYRATGELFF.